One sample yielded the 8 T cell receptor beta chains listed below, sequenced in a study of TIL therapy for anti-PD-1-resistant metastatic lung cancer. Stated time point: pre-treatment sample, taken before nivolumab and TIL therapy. This was the immunoSEQ v3 assay. Clones were read by immunoSEQ multiplex PCR, and TCRdb kept only the in-frame ones, dropping some. The repertoire consists of tens of thousands of clones, with under 80% occurring once and the leading ten covering roughly 7%. The source was blood, collected at baseline. The receptors stem from a person between 25 and 80 years old with non-small cell lung cancer.

The chain couples TRBV5-1 to TRBJ2-7; D is unclear. Germline V gene sequence: CDR1 SGHRS, CDR2 YFSETQ. CDR3 length: 14 amino acids. V was shortened by 1 base and J by 3 bases, with 11 bases between the two germline ends. The CDR3 loop is CASSLSVTDYEQYF. The CDR3 DNA reads as TGCGCCAGCAGCTTGAGTGTAACAGACTACGAGCAGTACTTC.

The chain employs TRBV4-1 and TRBJ2-2; possibly TRBD1 for D (6 bases). CDR3 length: 15 residues. Germline values: CDR1 MGHRA, CDR2 YSYEKL. With 5 bases removed from V and 8 bases from J, the gap between germline ends came to 18 bases. CDR3 amino acids: CASSFTGQSGGELFF. The CDR3 coding sequence is TGCGCCAGCAGCTTTACCGGACAGTCGGGGGGGGAGCTGTTTTTT.

The chain carries TRBV1 and TRBJ2-1. TRBV1 corresponds to a pseudogene. The CDR3 totals 18 residues. The CDR3 sequence is CTSSQELGRRSSYNEQFF. The DNA of the CDR3 is TGCACCAGCAGCCAAGAGTTAGGGCGGCGTAGCTCCTACAATGAGCAGTTCTTC.

V and J are TRBV5-6 and TRBJ1-1; D perhaps matches TRBD1 (6 bases). V was trimmed by 0 bases and J by 4 bases, leaving 16 bases between them. CDR3 length: 16 residues. From germline, CDR1 is SGHDT and CDR2 YYEEEE. The CDR3 loop is CASSLGWGAAGTEAFF. The CDR3 DNA sequence: TGTGCCAGCAGCTTGGGGTGGGGGGCGGCTGGCACTGAAGCTTTCTTT.

In its sample, this clone was seen once. V and J are TRBV30 and TRBJ1-2, with D perhaps TRBD1 (6 bases). Germline CDR1 reads GTSNPN; CDR2 reads SVGIG (reference sequence). With 6 bases removed from V and 8 bases from J, the gap between germline ends came to 19 bases. The CDR3 covers 13 residues. In DNA form, the CDR3 reads TGTGCCTGTTCCGGGACACAGCGAGAAGGCTACACCTTC. Protein product: CACSGTQREGYTF.

This chain connects TRBV7-9 to TRBJ2-1; D is unclear. The ends were cut back, 3 bases at V and 4 bases at J, with 16 bases in the middle. The CDR3 has 16 residues. Germline CDR1 is SEHNR and CDR2 is FQNEAQ (reference sequence). As DNA, the CDR3 is TGTGCCAGCAGCTTCTATATAACGGCTTTTTACAATGAGCAGTTCTTC. It encodes CASSFYITAFYNEQFF.

The rearrangement uses TRBV9 and TRBJ2-3, with 7 bases aligning to TRBD2. The CDR3 sequence is 16 residues long. Germline V gives CDR1 SGDLS, CDR2 YYNGEE. Unmatched junction bases numbered 6, after V lost 0 bases and J lost 2 bases. This CDR3 is CASSVGGSGVTDTQYF. As DNA, the CDR3 is TGTGCCAGCAGCGTAGGGGGGAGCGGGGTCACAGATACGCAGTATTTT. The full variable domain, completed using reference TRBV9 and TRBJ2-3, is DSGVTQTPKHLITATGQRVTLRCSPRSGDLSVYWYQQSLDQGLQFLIQYYNGEERAKGNILERFSAQQFPDLHSELNLSSLELGDSALYFCASSVGGSGVTDTQYFGPGTRLTVL.

The chain combines TRBV6-5 with TRBJ2-5; D may be TRBD2 (6 bases). The J call is uncertain, as TRBJ2-7 better fits the DNA end. This CDR3 spans 14 amino acids. Germline CDR1 reads MNHEY; CDR2 reads SVGAGI. The CDR3 bases are TGTGCCAGCAGTTACACTCTAGCGACCGGCGAGCAGTACTTC. Protein sequence: CASSYTLATGEQYF.